Listed below are T cell receptor beta chains from one sample, sequenced in a study of cytomegalovirus exposure and HLA in healthy donors. TCRdb's table, derived via immunoSEQ multiplex PCR, lists solely in-frame clones and lacks some. The sample holds about 89,000 clones, around nine tenths seen once. The sequenced sample consisted of PBMCs. These receptors were collected from a man aged 30 to 45 in good health and CMV-seropositive. Both conserved end residues are part of each CDR3. A D gene is named only where the DNA matches it firmly. The size of a clone is reported for some rows only, either as once, few or many, or as a class for expanded clones.

len	d_gene	abundance	v_gene	j_gene	CDR3nt	CDR3aa
16	.	few	TRBV14	TRBJ2-7	TGTGCCAGCAGCCAGGGACACTTCCCTTTGTCCTACGAGCAGTACTTC	CASSQGHFPLSYEQYF
14	.	.	TRBV6-5	TRBJ2-2	TGTGCCAGCAGTACAGGACCCTACACCGGGGAGCTGTTTTTT	CASSTGPYTGELFF
17	TRBD2	.	TRBV7-9	TRBJ2-1	TGTGCCAGCAGCTTAGCGGTGCGGGAGGGCCTCATTTATGAGCAGTTCTTC	CASSLAVREGLIYEQFF
15	.	.	TRBV5-1	TRBJ2-4	TGCGCCAGCAGCTTGGCCTCAAGCACCAAAAACATTCAGTACTTC	CASSLASSTKNIQYF
20	TRBD2	.	TRBV5-4	TRBJ2-3	TGTGCCAGCAGCTTGGCCCCTCGGGGTAGCGGGGAGATTAGCACAGATACGCAGTATTTT	CASSLAPRGSGEISTDTQYF
11	.	.	TRBV19	TRBJ1-2	TGTGCCAGCAGGGCCTTCTATGGCTACACCTTC	CASRAFYGYTF
15	.	few	TRBV7-8	TRBJ2-1	TGTGCCAGCAGCTTAGCGCCGAGCTCCTACAATGAGCAGTTCTTC	CASSLAPSSYNEQFF
14	TRBD2	.	TRBV27	TRBJ2-1	TGTGCCAGCACTCAAGCGGGATGGGGGAATGAGCAGTTCTTC	CASTQAGWGNEQFF
16	.	.	TRBV11-1	TRBJ2-7	TGTGCCAGCAGCGGACGAAGGACAGACTTATACTACGAGCAGTACTTC	CASSGRRTDLYYEQYF
13	.	.	TRBV5-4	TRBJ1-1	TGTGCCAGCAGCTTACGGGAGAACACTGAAGCTTTCTTT	CASSLRENTEAFF
17	TRBD2	.	TRBV11-2	TRBJ2-2	TGTGCCAGCAGCATAGCCGGGACTAGCGGGAGGGGCGGGGAGCTGTTTTTT	CASSIAGTSGRGGELFF
13	.	.	TRBV15	TRBJ1-5	TGTGCCACCAGCAGGGGGGGGAATCAGCCCCAGCATTTT	CATSRGGNQPQHF
16	TRBD1	.	TRBV28	TRBJ2-2	TGTGCCAGCAGTTCCCCGGACAGGGTAAACACCGGGGAGCTGTTTTTT	CASSSPDRVNTGELFF
15	.	.	TRBV5-1	TRBJ2-2	TGCGCCAGCAGCTTTACAACGATCAACACCGGGGAGCTGTTTTTT	CASSFTTINTGELFF
15	TRBD1	.	TRBV25-1	TRBJ2-7	TGTGCCAGCACCTCCCTATCGGGACAGATCTACGAGCAGTACTTC	CASTSLSGQIYEQYF
14	TRBD1	.	TRBV28	TRBJ2-1	TGTGCCAGCAGTGGGACAGGGAGATACAATGAGCAGTTCTTC	CASSGTGRYNEQFF
15	.	.	TRBV7-9	TRBJ2-1	TGTGCCAGCAGCTTAGGGAGGGCCTTTCGGGATGAGCAGTTCTTC	CASSLGRAFRDEQFF
14	TRBD1	.	TRBV7-7	TRBJ2-7	TGTGCTAGCAGCTTACGACAGGGAAGAGGCGAGCAGTACTTC	CASSLRQGRGEQYF
13	.	.	TRBV18	TRBJ1-4	TGTGCCGTCAGGGGATGGACTAATGAAAAACTGTTTTTT	CAVRGWTNEKLFF
13	TRBD2	.	TRBV11-2	TRBJ2-5	TGTGCCAGCAGCGGACTAGCGGAAGAGACCCAGTACTTC	CASSGLAEETQYF
14	TRBD1	.	TRBV7-8	TRBJ2-7	TGTGCCAGCAGAATGGACAGGGGTTTCCACGAGCAGTACTTC	CASRMDRGFHEQYF
17	.	.	TRBV10-3	TRBJ1-1	TGTGCCATCAGTGCGCGGGCGGCACAGACATCTAGGACTGAAGCTTTCTTT	CAISARAAQTSRTEAFF
13	.	once	TRBV27	TRBJ2-7	TGTGCCAGCAGTTTAATGGGAGTTAACGAGCAGTACTTC	CASSLMGVNEQYF
16	TRBD2	.	TRBV7-7	TRBJ2-3	TGTGCTAGCAGCTTAGGTGCTAGCGGAGGCACAGATACGCAGTATTTT	CASSLGASGGTDTQYF
16	TRBD1	.	TRBV28	TRBJ1-2	TGTGCCAGCAGGGAACGGCAGGGGGCAGCAGGCTATGGCTACACCTTC	CASRERQGAAGYGYTF
17	.	.	TRBV19	TRBJ1-3	TGTGCCAGTAGTACCCTTGCGAACCGCCACTCTGGAAACACCATATATTTT	CASSTLANRHSGNTIYF
12	.	.	TRBV29-1	TRBJ1-1	TGCAGCGTGGGCCTTGAAGCGGCTGAAGCTTTCTTT	CSVGLEAAEAFF
15	TRBD1	.	TRBV19	TRBJ1-2	TGTGCCAGTAGCACCTGGGGACAGGGGAGCTATGGCTACACCTTC	CASSTWGQGSYGYTF
15	.	few	TRBV15	TRBJ1-3	TGTGCCACCAGCAGAGACAGGGGCAAAGGAAACACCATATATTTT	CATSRDRGKGNTIYF
16	TRBD2	.	TRBV5-1	TRBJ2-1	TGCGCCAGCAGCTTGGCGTCAGCGGGAGGATACAATGAGCAGTTCTTC	CASSLASAGGYNEQFF
17	.	.	TRBV4-1	TRBJ1-1	TGCGCCAGCAGCCAAGAAGGCTCCTTCGGGGAGAACACTGAAGCTTTCTTT	CASSQEGSFGENTEAFF
18	TRBD2	.	TRBV19	TRBJ2-1	TGTGCCAGTAGTATAGATGTCCTCCTAGCGGGCACGTCCGTTGAGCAGTTCTTC	CASSIDVLLAGTSVEQFF
12	.	.	TRBV30	TRBJ2-5	TGTGCCTGGAGGGGCTACCAAGAGACCCAGTACTTC	CAWRGYQETQYF
16	.	.	TRBV5-6	TRBJ1-2	TGTGCCAGCAGCCACCCTGGGGGGGAGATACGCTATGGCTACACCTTC	CASSHPGGEIRYGYTF
17	TRBD2	.	TRBV5-5	TRBJ2-1	TGTGCCAGCAGCCCCTGTGTCGAGACTAGCGGGAGATGCGAGCAGTTCTTC	CASSPCVETSGRCEQFF
13	TRBD1	few	TRBV27	TRBJ2-7	TGTGCCAGCAGCTTGGGACAGGACTACGAGCAGTACTTC	CASSLGQDYEQYF
12	TRBD1	.	TRBV29-1	TRBJ1-1	TGCAGCGTTGAAGGGACAGGGCCTGAAGCTTTCTTT	CSVEGTGPEAFF
15	TRBD1	.	TRBV7-9	TRBJ2-7	TGTGCCAGCAGCTTAGTCGGGACAGGGTATTACGAGCAGTACTTC	CASSLVGTGYYEQYF
14	.	.	TRBV7-9	TRBJ2-3	TGTGCCAGCAGCCCAAGGGGGGGGACAGATACGCAGTATTTT	CASSPRGGTDTQYF
13	.	.	TRBV29-1	TRBJ2-7	TGCAGCGTTCTATCCCGCGGGGAATACGAGCAGTACTTC	CSVLSRGEYEQYF
11	.	once	TRBV6-5	TRBJ2-3	TGTGCCAGCAGTTACGAAGCTACGCAGTATTTT	CASSYEATQYF
16	TRBD1	.	TRBV27	TRBJ2-1	TGTGCCAGCAGTTTAAGGCGGCAGGGGGCCTACAATGAGCAGTTCTTC	CASSLRRQGAYNEQFF
13	.	few	TRBV19	TRBJ1-4	TGTGCCAGTAGCAGCAGGGGAATTGAAAAACTGTTTTTT	CASSSRGIEKLFF
13	TRBD1	.	TRBV5-1	TRBJ2-7	TGCGCCAGCAGCCGGGACAGGTCCTACGAGCAGTACTTC	CASSRDRSYEQYF
13	.	.	TRBV11-2	TRBJ2-5	TGTGCCAGCAGTCTCCTAGTGAGAGAGACCCAGTACTTC	CASSLLVRETQYF
15	TRBD1	.	TRBV28	TRBJ2-3	TGTGCCGTCTCCACGGGGACAGGGGGCTGGGATACGCAGTATTTT	CAVSTGTGGWDTQYF
15	TRBD1	.	TRBV7-3	TRBJ2-3	TGTGCCAGCAGCATGACAGGGGAAGGGGGAGATACGCAGTATTTT	CASSMTGEGGDTQYF
16	TRBD2	.	TRBV28	TRBJ2-1	TGTGCCAGCAGCCTAGCGGGATCCCGCTCCTACAATGAGCAGTTCTTC	CASSLAGSRSYNEQFF
19	TRBD1	.	TRBV2	TRBJ2-7	TGTGCCAGCAGTGAATATTTTTGGGGGGACAGGGGGACTTCCTACGAGCAGTACTTC	CASSEYFWGDRGTSYEQYF
14	.	.	TRBV27	TRBJ2-7	TGTGCCAGCAGTTTAACAGGCGGTTACTACGAGCAGTACTTC	CASSLTGGYYEQYF
14	TRBD2	.	TRBV6-1	TRBJ2-1	TGTGCCAGCAGTGTTCTAGCGGGAGTTAATGAGCAGTTCTTC	CASSVLAGVNEQFF
13	TRBD1	.	TRBV29-1	TRBJ2-7	TGCAGCGTGGAGAGGACAGGGGGTTACGAGCAGTACTTC	CSVERTGGYEQYF
15	.	.	TRBV13	TRBJ2-2	TGTGCCAGCAGCTTAGACAGGCTCCGCACCGGGGAGCTGTTTTTT	CASSLDRLRTGELFF
20	.	.	TRBV6-1	TRBJ1-5	TGTGCCAGCAGTGAATCCCGAAGGGTAGGTGGGGCCTATAGCAATCAGCCCCAGCATTTT	CASSESRRVGGAYSNQPQHF
17	.	.	TRBV18	TRBJ2-7	TGTGCCAGCTCACCCGGTTTTGACGTCCTCGGGTTCTACGAGCAGTACTTC	CASSPGFDVLGFYEQYF
15	TRBD2	.	TRBV10-2	TRBJ2-7	TGCGCCAGCAGTTCCCTAGCGGGAAGCTCCTACGAGCAGTACTTC	CASSSLAGSSYEQYF
15	.	once	TRBV28	TRBJ1-5	TGTGCCAGCACCCTCTTCAGAGGTGGCAATCAGCCCCAGCATTTT	CASTLFRGGNQPQHF